The 27 T cell receptor beta chains below were found in one sample sequenced in a study of T-cell reconstitution after alpha-beta-depleted transplantation in children. The library targeted TCRbeta and was prepared with unique molecular identifiers. TCRdb reprocessed the PCR reads via MiXCR and lists one record per CDR3 protein. Here the sample spans about 610,000 distinct CDR3 sequences, about 10% being singletons. Sequences were derived from PBMCs from the stem cell graft donor, sampled from the stem cell graft. These receptors were taken from a human donor who donated a stem cell graft to a child with acute myeloid leukemia.

The chain combines TRBV5-1 with TRBJ2-3; D gene ambiguous. Germline CDR1 and CDR2: SGHRS and YFSETQ. CDR3 length: 13 amino acids. Trimming took 3 bases from V and 5 from J, leaving 10 bases between them. CDR3 nucleotides: TGCGCCAGCAGCTCTGCTGTAGGAGATACGCAGTATTTT. Translated, it gives CASSSAVGDTQYF.

The rearrangement joins TRBV6-1 to TRBJ2-7; 10 nucleotides line up with TRBD2. CDR1 and CDR2 from the germline V gene are MNHNS and SASEGT. This CDR3 is built from 13 residues. J lost 6 bases, V lost 6 bases, and 5 bases had no gene match. The CDR3 DNA is TGTGCCAGCAGGCGGACTAGCGGCAGCGAGCAGTACTTC. Translation: CASRRTSGSEQYF.

This clonotype was picked up a small number of times. This chain connects TRBV7-2 to TRBJ2-7; 10 bases fit TRBD2. The CDR3 runs to 16 residues. Losses at the gene ends were 3 bases for V and 5 bases for J; bases not matched to a gene: 10. CDR1 and CDR2 (germline): SGHTA, FQGNSA. This chain's CDR3 is CASSLTSGLSPHEQYF. The DNA for the CDR3 is TGTGCCAGCAGCTTGACTAGCGGGCTTAGTCCCCACGAGCAGTACTTC.

The rearrangement uses TRBV4-2 and TRBJ1-4; perhaps TRBD1 as D (6 bases). Germline CDR1 LGHNA, CDR2 YNFKEQ. This CDR3 has 17 amino acids. Trimming stripped 1 base from V and 2 bases from J, with 14 bases between. CDR3 in DNA: TGTGCCAGCAGCCAAGCGTACAGGGAGACGACTAATGAAAAACTGTTTTTT. Amino acid sequence: CASSQAYRETTNEKLFF.

This clonotype was observed many times. This chain joins TRBV11-1 and TRBJ2-1, with D maybe TRBD2 (6 bases). Germline V lookup: CDR1 SGHAT, CDR2 FQDESV (reference sequence). The V and J ends lost 5 bases and 6 bases respectively, with 23 bases between them. This CDR3 comprises 17 residues. DNA of the CDR3: TGTGCCAGCAGCCCCCTCGGGGTCTGGGCTAGCGCCAATGAGCAGTTCTTC. Its protein is CASSPLGVWASANEQFF.

V gene TRBV28 combines with J gene TRBJ1-5; D perhaps matches TRBD1 (6 bases). Germline V lookup: CDR1 MDHEN, CDR2 SYDVKM. The CDR3 contains 14 residues. Trimming pared 7 bases from V and 4 bases from J, leaving 14 bases between. CDR3 protein: CASNPRGGNQPQHF. The CDR3 bases are TGTGCCAGCAACCCGAGGGGGGGTAATCAGCCCCAGCATTTT.

This clonotype turned up a few times. The chain uses TRBV25-1 and TRBJ2-5; D not certain. V gave up 4 bases and J gave up 5 bases, with 14 bases separating them. CDR1 is MGHDK, CDR2 SYGVNS, per germline. CDR3 size: 14 residues. The CDR3 DNA reads TGTGCCAGCAGTGGATATGTGGTTTCGGAGACCCAGTACTTC. This sequence encodes CASSGYVVSETQYF.

The rearrangement links TRBV5-1 to TRBJ2-1; D is unclear. This CDR3 has 12 residues. Trimming removed 0 bases at V and 10 bases at J, with 8 bases between. CDR1 is SGHRS, CDR2 YFSETQ, per germline. The CDR3 region is CASSLVLTEQFF. The CDR3 DNA reads as TGCGCCAGCAGCTTGGTTTTGACCGAGCAGTTCTTC.

Turning to this clonotype: A much bigger clone sits one base away, suggesting this may be a read error. The rearrangement links TRBV12-3 or TRBV12-4 to TRBJ2-7; D remains unclear. V dropped 6 bases and J dropped 5 bases, with 17 bases sitting between them. The CDR3 runs 14 residues. The CDR3 sequence is CASSPALRLDEQYF. The DNA for the CDR3 is TGTGCCAGCAGCCCGGCCCTAAGATTGGACGAGCAGTACTTC.

This clonotype occurred a few times. The rearrangement uses TRBV5-5 and TRBJ2-7; 10 bases are shared with TRBD1. The germline V gene has CDR1 SGHKS and CDR2 YYEKEE (reference sequence). The length of the CDR3 is 15 residues. Trimming took 0 bases from V and 5 from J; bases not matched to a gene: 5. CDR3: CASSLAGTGVHEQYF. In nucleotides, the CDR3 is TGTGCCAGCAGCTTGGCCGGGACAGGGGTACACGAGCAGTACTTC.

J is TRBJ1-1 and V is TRBV20-1; perhaps TRBD1 as D (5 bases). V lost 3 bases, J lost 3 bases, and 11 bases lay in between. This CDR3 contains 13 residues. CDR1 and CDR2 from the germline V gene are DFQATT and SNEGSKA (reference sequence). The CDR3 DNA follows: TGCAGTGCTAGGAGTCGGGGGTACACTGAAGCTTTCTTT. Its protein product is CSARSRGYTEAFF.

The CDR3 DNA sequence: TGTGCCTGCCACTGGACAGCCACAGATACGCAGTATTTT. Translation gives CACHWTATDTQYF. This rearrangement joins TRBV30 to TRBJ2-3; possibly TRBD1 for D (6 bases). Looked up from germline, CDR1 is GTSNPN and CDR2 is SVGIG (reference sequence). Trimming removed 6 bases from V and 2 bases from J, with 12 bases in between. The CDR3 covers 13 residues.

A few counts support this clonotype. The genes are TRBV12-3 or TRBV12-4 and TRBJ1-2, with 10 positions matching TRBD1. The CDR3 extends over 16 amino acids. The V segment lost 7 bases and the J segment 6 bases; nucleotides outside the gene matches: 14. CDR3 protein: CASTQPGQGHKNGYTF. CDR3 coding DNA: TGTGCCAGCACACAACCGGGACAGGGGCATAAGAATGGCTACACCTTC.

This clonotype was seen a few times. The chain employs TRBV6-2 or TRBV6-3 and TRBJ2-5; D is possibly TRBD2 (5 bases). CDR1 and CDR2 from the germline V gene are MNHEY and SVGEGT. The CDR3 extends over 14 amino acids. The germline V and J ends were trimmed by 0 bases and 5 bases, with 10 bases remaining between them. For the CDR3, the DNA is TGTGCCAGCAGTTACTCGAGGGTTCGGGAGACCCAGTACTTC. It yields the protein CASSYSRVRETQYF.

This clonotype was seen at least ten times. This chain uses TRBV20-1 with TRBJ2-7; 10 bases line up with TRBD1. The CDR3 consists of 13 residues. V shed 6 bases and J 3 bases; nucleotides not matched to a gene: 5. Germline CDR1 DFQATT, CDR2 SNEGSKA (reference sequence). In DNA, the CDR3 is TGCAGTGCCCTGACAGGGGGCCTCTACGAGCAGTACTTC. The encoded protein is CSALTGGLYEQYF.

Only a few counts were recorded for this clonotype. This chain joins TRBV27 and TRBJ1-1; D perhaps matches TRBD1 (6 bases). CDR3 length: 14 amino acids. The germline gives CDR1 MNHEY, CDR2 SMNVEV (reference sequence). Trimming left V 5 bases short and J 3 bases short, with 13 bases between. CDR3: CASSPGGGHTEAFF. In nucleotides, the CDR3 is TGTGCCAGCAGTCCTGGGGGCGGCCACACTGAAGCTTTCTTT.

This clonotype came up many times. The gene calls are TRBV7-2 and TRBJ1-4; TRBD1 agrees at 7 bases. The CDR3 consists of 15 residues. Germline V gives CDR1 SGHTA, CDR2 FQGNSA. The J segment lost 7 bases and the V segment lost 1 base, leaving 6 bases of the junction unmatched. The CDR3 sequence: CASSLGDRDGEKLFF. The CDR3 DNA reads as TGTGCCAGCAGCTTAGGTGACAGGGATGGTGAAAAACTGTTTTTT.

The chain has TRBV2 and TRBJ1-5; 9 nucleotides align to TRBD1. The CDR3 contains 15 residues. With 5 bases clipped from V and 4 bases from J, the junction kept 6 bases outside the gene matches. Germline CDR1 and CDR2: SNHLY and FYNNEI. The chain's CDR3 is CASSLQGARNQPQHF. DNA of the CDR3: TGTGCCAGCAGTCTACAGGGGGCAAGGAATCAGCCCCAGCATTTT.

This clonotype has just a few counts. The chain carries TRBV28 and TRBJ2-5, with 9 bases lining up with TRBD1. Germline V gene data show CDR1 as MDHEN and CDR2 as SYDVKM. The CDR3 has 15 residues. The V segment lost 2 bases and the J segment 6 bases; nucleotides outside the gene matches: 7. This chain's CDR3 is CASSLGDRVLKTQYF. The CDR3 nucleotides read TGTGCCAGCAGTTTAGGGGACAGGGTTTTGAAGACCCAGTACTTC.

This chain joins TRBV24-1 and TRBJ2-7, with a weak D call TRBD1 (6 bases). Germline assignment: CDR1 KGHDR and CDR2 SFDVKD. V dropped 3 bases and J dropped 0 bases, with 17 bases sitting between them. CDR3 length: 17 amino acids. The CDR3 nucleotides read TGTGCCACCAGTGATCCTGCTCAGGGGTTAAGCTCCTACGAGCAGTACTTC. It specifies CATSDPAQGLSSYEQYF.

Comments on this clonotype: A much larger clone differs from this one at a single base, so this may be a read error. The J gene is TRBJ2-5, the V gene TRBV7-2; TRBD2 matches at 11 bases. CDR3 length equals 14 residues. V dropped 3 bases and J dropped 3; count of bases not matched to a gene: 0. Per the germline V gene, CDR1 is SGHTA and CDR2 is FQGNSA. The CDR3 DNA reads as TGTGCCAGCAGCTTTAGCGGGAGGGAAGAGACCCAGTACTTC. Amino acids: CASSFSGREETQYF. The full variable domain, completed using reference TRBV7-2 and TRBJ2-5, is GAGVSQSPSNKVTEKGKDVELRCDPISGHTALYWYRQSLGQGLEFLIYFQGNSAPDKSGLPSDRFSAERTGGSVSTLTIQRTQQEDSAVYLCASSFSGREETQYFGPGTRLLVL.

This rearrangement joins TRBV4-3 to TRBJ2-7; TRBD1 is a possible D gene (5 bases). V lost 2 bases and J 2 bases, leaving 7 bases between the germline ends. The length of the CDR3 is 13 residues. Germline CDR1 is LGHNA and CDR2 is YSLEER. CDR3 amino acids: CASSQKQAYEQYF. The CDR3, as DNA: TGCGCCAGCAGCCAAAAACAGGCCTACGAGCAGTACTTC.

This clonotype was seen at least ten times. The J gene is TRBJ2-7, the V gene TRBV9; TRBD2 agrees at 8 bases. Germline-derived CDR1 and CDR2 are SGDLS and YYNGEE. The CDR3 extends over 15 amino acids. The V segment lost 3 bases and the J segment 4 bases; nucleotides outside the gene matches: 9. The CDR3 is CASSDGPGGPYEQYF. The CDR3 DNA reads TGTGCCAGCAGCGACGGGCCGGGAGGGCCATACGAGCAGTACTTC. The full variable domain, in which reference TRBV9 and TRBJ2-7 provide the parts outside the CDR3, is DSGVTQTPKHLITATGQRVTLRCSPRSGDLSVYWYQQSLDQGLQFLIQYYNGEERAKGNILERFSAQQFPDLHSELNLSSLELGDSALYFCASSDGPGGPYEQYFGPGTRLTVT.

This clonotype has a count of ten or more. V gene TRBV7-2 combines with J gene TRBJ2-2; D not certain. V was pared by 5 bases and J by 2 bases, with 12 bases between. The CDR3 is 15 amino acids. In germline, CDR1 is SGHTA, CDR2 FQGNSA. Here the CDR3 reads CASSPRRGNTGELFF. Here the CDR3 DNA reads TGTGCCAGCAGCCCCCGCAGAGGTAACACCGGGGAGCTGTTTTTT.

This sequence joins TRBV9 and TRBJ2-7, with TRBD1 identical over 10 bases. The CDR3 runs to 15 residues. V trimming: 0 bases; J trimming: 6 bases; junction bases outside the gene matches: 6. Germline CDR1 reads SGDLS; CDR2 reads YYNGEE. Written as DNA, the CDR3 is TGTGCCAGCAGCGTAGGTCCGGGACAGGGGAGCGAGCAGTACTTC. This translates into CASSVGPGQGSEQYF.

This clonotype was counted ten times or more. The gene calls are TRBV3-1 and TRBJ1-4, with unresolved D. This CDR3 region has 15 residues. Germline V gene data show CDR1 as LGHDT and CDR2 as YNNKEL (reference sequence). V lost 3 bases and J lost 5, with 13 bases in between. The CDR3 loop is CASSQAGRENEKLFF. CDR3 nucleotides: TGTGCCAGCAGCCAGGCCGGACGGGAAAATGAAAAACTGTTTTTT. Full variable domain (outside the CDR3, taken from reference TRBV3-1 and TRBJ1-4): DTAVSQTPKYLVTQMGNDKSIKCEQNLGHDTMYWYKQDSKKFLKIMFSYNNKELIINETVPNRFSPKSPDKAHLNLHINSLELGDSAVYFCASSQAGRENEKLFFGSGTQLSVL.

This clonotype showed up many times. The chain couples TRBV29-1 to TRBJ2-7; D assignment may be TRBD1 or TRBD2 (6 bases each). The CDR3 length is 15 residues. Germline CDR1 reads SQVTM; CDR2 reads ANQGSEA. Trimming pared 0 bases from V and 5 bases from J, leaving 17 bases between. CDR3 in DNA: TGCAGCGTTGAAGATGGAGGTATCGGGGGCCACGAGCAGTACTTC. It codes for CSVEDGGIGGHEQYF.